These 7 T cell receptor beta chains were sequenced from one sample in a study of T-cell memory formation after mild COVID-19. Each CDR3 protein is one row after TCRdb ran MiXCR on the 5' RACE reads. The table shows approximately 250,000 distinct CDR3 sequences, with 15% occurring only once. Sample: PBMCs or a T cell subset sorted from them (not recorded which). These receptors were collected from an adult woman who had mild COVID-19 (a few samples of this study predate the infection). Cell type and time point are not known.

This clonotype was found many times. This chain uses TRBV12-3 or TRBV12-4 with TRBJ1-5, with D unclear. The CDR3 loop spans 14 amino acids. V dropped 5 bases and J dropped 4 bases, with 12 bases sitting between them. Here the CDR3 DNA reads TGTGCCAGCAGTCCGCAGGACGGGAATCAGCCCCAGCATTTT. Its protein product is CASSPQDGNQPQHF.

V gene TRBV18 combines with J gene TRBJ2-2, with D tentatively TRBD1 or TRBD2 (5 bases each). Between the trimmed V and J ends, which lost 4 bases and 5 bases, there was a span of 14 bases. The germline gives CDR1 KGHSH, CDR2 LQKENI. The CDR3 covers 15 residues. CDR3 DNA: TGTGCCAGCTCACGTGGGGGAAGTCGAACCGGGGAGCTGTTTTTT. Translating gives CASSRGGSRTGELFF.

A few counts support this clonotype. The rearrangement uses TRBV20-1 and TRBJ1-1; 7 bases are shared with TRBD1. The V segment lost 6 bases and the J segment 0 bases; nucleotides outside the gene matches: 16. The CDR3 runs to 17 residues. Germline V gene data show CDR1 as DFQATT and CDR2 as SNEGSKA (reference sequence). The CDR3 here is CSALARQGGTLNTEAFF. In nucleotides, the CDR3 is TGCAGTGCATTGGCCCGACAGGGCGGAACACTGAACACTGAAGCTTTCTTT.

This clonotype has just a few counts. The chain recombines TRBV7-8 with TRBJ1-3; D is unresolved. The CDR3 spans 16 residues. Germline V gives CDR1 SGHVS, CDR2 FQNEAQ. Deletions cut 4 bases from V and 0 bases from J, with 13 bases between. The CDR3 region has the DNA TGTGCCAGCAGCTCGACTGGGCAGCTCTCTGGAAACACCATATATTTT. This gives the protein CASSSTGQLSGNTIYF.

This clonotype has just a few counts. The chain is built from TRBV12-3 or TRBV12-4 and TRBJ1-1, with D maybe TRBD1 (6 bases). V lost 6 bases and J 4 bases, leaving 18 bases between the germline ends. The CDR3 covers 15 residues. The CDR3, as DNA: TGTGCCAGCAGGAAAACTAACAGGGCGGGCACTGAAGCTTTCTTT. It encodes CASRKTNRAGTEAFF.

This clonotype was picked up a small number of times. The chain employs TRBV4-2 and TRBJ2-2; no firm D call. CDR1 is LGHNA, CDR2 YNFKEQ, per germline. V was trimmed by 0 bases and J by 6 bases, leaving 8 bases between them. This CDR3 region has 14 residues. CDR3 protein: CASSQENGPGELFF. Here the CDR3 DNA reads TGTGCCAGCAGCCAAGAGAATGGGCCCGGGGAGCTGTTTTTT.

This clonotype was recorded a few times. This chain joins TRBV6-5 and TRBJ1-2; D gene uncertain. V was cut by 10 bases and J by 5 bases, with 14 bases left in between. CDR1 and CDR2 (germline): MNHEY, SVGAGI. The length of the CDR3 is 12 residues. The CDR3 DNA reads TGTGCCATCAAGTCCGGAGGGTATGGCTACACCTTC. This sequence encodes CAIKSGGYGYTF.